This entry lists 29 T cell receptor beta chains sequenced from one sample in a study of T cells after yellow fever vaccination. MiXCR was run by TCRdb on the 5' RACE reads, yielding one entry per CDR3 protein. This table holds 160,000 or so distinct CDR3 sequences, about 7% found once. The source material was CD4+ T cells sorted from PBMCs, sampled around 5 days after the first yellow fever vaccination. These receptor sequences come from a young man who received the YFV17D yellow fever vaccine.

This clonotype showed up just a few times. The genes are TRBV12-3 or TRBV12-4 and TRBJ2-3; TRBD1 matches 9 bases. V shed 1 base, J shed 2 bases, and the junction held 4 bases outside the gene matches. This CDR3 is 16 amino acids long. The CDR3 loop reads CASSLGQGGNTDTQYF. The CDR3 coding sequence is TGTGCCAGCAGTTTAGGACAGGGGGGGAACACAGATACGCAGTATTTT.

The DNA for the CDR3 is TGCGCCAGCAGCAGGGGAGCTAGCGGGGGGGCCCATGAGCAGTTCTTC. It codes for CASSRGASGGAHEQFF. The chain is built from TRBV5-1 and TRBJ2-1, with 12 bases identical to TRBD2. The V gene's germline CDR1 is SGHRS and CDR2 YFSETQ. CDR3 length equals 16 residues. After removal of 4 bases from V and 8 bases from J, the junction contained 10 bases not matched to a gene.

The table lists this clonotype with a few counts. The chain couples TRBV6-2 or TRBV6-3 to TRBJ1-5, with TRBD1 as a possible D gene (5 bases). The CDR3 length is 18 residues. The V end was cut by 2 bases, the J end by 0 bases, with 17 bases between. Germline CDR1 and CDR2: MNHEY and SVGEGT. CDR3 in DNA: TGTGCCAGCAGTTACCGCCCGGGAGGGGCCTATAGCAATCAGCCCCAGCATTTT. It is translated as CASSYRPGGAYSNQPQHF.

This clonotype was counted between two and nine times. V usage is TRBV4-1 and J usage is TRBJ2-2; TRBD2 matches at 11 bases. The CDR3 length is 16 residues. The germline CDR1 and CDR2 sequences are MGHRA and YSYEKL. V shed 1 base and J 7 bases; nucleotides not matched to a gene: 5. CDR3 sequence: CASSQGGGLAGGELFF. In DNA, the CDR3 is TGCGCCAGCAGCCAAGGAGGAGGACTAGCGGGCGGGGAGCTGTTTTTT.

This clonotype was seen many times. The chain links TRBV27 to TRBJ2-7; 7 bases map to TRBD1. V trimming: 1 base; J trimming: 2 bases; junction bases outside the gene matches: 8. Germline CDR1 and CDR2: MNHEY and SMNVEV (reference sequence). This CDR3 is 16 amino acids long. The CDR3, as DNA: TGTGCCAGCAGTTTATTCCCCGGGACAGAGACCTACGAGCAGTACTTC. Residues: CASSLFPGTETYEQYF.

This clonotype was seen more than once but under ten times. V usage is TRBV12-3 or TRBV12-4 and J usage is TRBJ1-6; no firm D call. V was trimmed by 7 bases and J by 10 bases, leaving 11 bases between them. The CDR3 spans 12 residues. CDR3 DNA: TGTGCCAGCAATCTTGGGAGATCACCCCTCCACTTT. This translates into CASNLGRSPLHF.

This clonotype was detected a few times. V is TRBV6-1 and J is TRBJ1-1, with D possibly TRBD1 on 5 matching bases. This CDR3 contains 15 residues. The V and J ends lost 6 bases and 4 bases respectively, with 18 bases between them. Germline V lookup: CDR1 MNHNS, CDR2 SASEGT. The CDR3 DNA follows: TGTGCCAGCAGAAGGACCCTTTCGAGGGGCACTGAAGCTTTCTTT. Translation: CASRRTLSRGTEAFF.

This clonotype was seen ten or more times. V usage is TRBV4-2 and J usage is TRBJ1-1; D is undetermined. Germline V gene data show CDR1 as LGHNA and CDR2 as YNFKEQ. With 0 bases removed from V and 5 bases from J, the gap between germline ends came to 16 bases. This CDR3 has 16 amino acids. The CDR3 DNA follows: TGTGCCAGCAGCCAAGATTGGGTAGGTGCGAGAACTGAAGCTTTCTTT. Translation gives CASSQDWVGARTEAFF.

This clonotype was picked up many times. The chain uses TRBV7-2 and TRBJ2-1; no definite D call. CDR3 length: 16 amino acids. Germline V gene data show CDR1 as SGHTA and CDR2 as FQGNSA. V gave up 2 bases and J gave up 2 bases, with 13 bases separating them. Here the CDR3 reads CASSLRPTVTYNEQFF. The CDR3 nucleotides read TGTGCCAGCAGCTTAAGACCTACCGTAACCTACAATGAGCAGTTCTTC.

The gene calls are TRBV7-2 and TRBJ2-5; D is undetermined. This CDR3 spans 13 amino acids. V shed 5 bases and J shed 5 bases, with 12 bases lying between them. Germline V lookup: CDR1 SGHTA, CDR2 FQGNSA. CDR3 amino acids: CASSTSSFETQYF. In nucleotides, the CDR3 is TGTGCCAGCAGCACGTCCAGCTTTGAGACCCAGTACTTC.

A few counts support this clonotype. The chain couples TRBV7-9 to TRBJ2-7, with TRBD1 matching over 8 bases. Germline-derived CDR1 and CDR2 are SEHNR and FQNEAQ (reference sequence). This CDR3 is built from 13 residues. The V gene end was trimmed by 3 bases and the J gene end by 5 bases; junction bases not matched to a gene: 3. The CDR3, as DNA: TGTGCCAGCAGCTTCGCAGGGGGCGACGAGCAGTACGTC. As protein: CASSFAGGDEQYV.

A remark on this clonotype: This may be a read error, as it is one base from a much larger clone. The chain joins TRBV6-1 to TRBJ1-2, with D maybe TRBD1 (6 bases). Germline V CDR1 and CDR2: MNHNS, SASEGT. Trimming left V 7 bases short and J 3 bases short, with 15 bases between. The CDR3 runs to 14 residues. CDR3 amino acids: CASTRAGAHYGYTF. In nucleotides, the CDR3 is TGTGCCAGCACCCGGGCGGGGGCTCACTATGGCTACACCTTC.

This clonotype was seen many times. The chain is built from TRBV10-3 and TRBJ2-1; 10 nucleotides align to TRBD2. The CDR3 is 14 amino acids. The V gene end was trimmed by 10 bases and the J gene end by 8 bases; junction bases not matched to a gene: 11. The germline V gene encodes CDR1 ENHRY and CDR2 SYGVKD. The DNA for the CDR3 is TGTGCCACCAGCTCCGGGACTAGCGACGATGAGCAGTTCTTC. It is translated as CATSSGTSDDEQFF.

This clonotype was counted between two and nine times. The chain combines TRBV7-9 with TRBJ2-1; D remains unclear. This CDR3 has 12 amino acids. Trimming took 5 bases from V and 11 from J, leaving 13 bases between them. Looked up from germline, CDR1 is SEHNR and CDR2 is FQNEAQ (reference sequence). CDR3 loop: CASSELSGQQFF. The CDR3 DNA sequence: TGTGCCAGCAGCGAACTCTCGGGCCAGCAGTTCTTC.

In this sample, this clonotype turned up a few times. The V call is TRBV5-1, the J call TRBJ2-6; the D gene is possibly TRBD2 (5 bases). CDR3 size: 15 residues. Trimming took 7 bases from V and 0 from J, leaving 11 bases between them. Germline V gene lookup returns CDR1 SGHRS and CDR2 YFSETQ. CDR3 loop: CASAGINSGANVLTF. The CDR3 bases are TGCGCCAGCGCCGGGATAAACTCTGGGGCCAACGTCCTGACTTTC.

This clonotype appeared a few times. This rearrangement joins TRBV27 to TRBJ2-3; 10 positions match TRBD2. In germline, CDR1 is MNHEY, CDR2 SMNVEV (reference sequence). The CDR3 consists of 17 residues. With 5 bases clipped from V and 0 bases from J, the junction kept 8 bases outside the gene matches. The CDR3 DNA follows: TGTGCCAGCAGTAGAAGCGGGGGGGCTTTAAGCACAGATACGCAGTATTTT. Translating it yields CASSRSGGALSTDTQYF.

The gene calls are TRBV30 and TRBJ1-2; no definite D call. Trimming took 1 base from V and 4 from J, leaving 10 bases between them. The germline gives CDR1 GTSNPN, CDR2 SVGIG (reference sequence). The CDR3 covers 13 residues. The CDR3 here is CAWSGTFAYGYTF. The CDR3 DNA is TGTGCCTGGAGTGGGACCTTCGCCTATGGCTACACCTTC.

This clonotype was seen at least ten times. The chain uses TRBV18 and TRBJ2-1; 8 positions agree with TRBD2. The CDR3 totals 15 residues. V was clipped by 6 bases and J by 7 bases; unmatched bases: 11. The germline CDR1 and CDR2 sequences are KGHSH and LQKENI. The CDR3 region is CASSIAGPVTNEQFF. The CDR3 region has the DNA TGTGCCAGCTCCATAGCGGGGCCGGTGACGAATGAGCAGTTCTTC. The variable domain in full, completed from reference TRBV18 and TRBJ2-1, reads NAGVMQNPRHLVRRRGQEARLRCSPMKGHSHVYWYRQLPEEGLKFMVYLQKENIIDESGMPKERFSAEFPKEGPSILRIQQVVRGDSAAYFCASSIAGPVTNEQFFGPGTRLTVL.

V is TRBV7-2 and J is TRBJ1-1; possibly TRBD1 for D (6 bases). This CDR3 region has 15 residues. CDR1 is SGHTA and CDR2 is FQGNSA in the germline V gene. V lost 5 bases, J lost 1 base, and 14 bases lay in between. CDR3 residues: CASSQGNLENTEAFF. The CDR3 DNA is TGTGCCAGCAGCCAGGGGAATCTTGAGAACACTGAAGCTTTCTTT.

The sample holds many counts of this clonotype. The CDR3 sequence: CAQDQGQTYQETQYF. The CDR3 region has the DNA TGTGCCCAGGACCAGGGACAGACGTACCAAGAGACCCAGTACTTC. The rearrangement uses TRBV3-1 and TRBJ2-5, with TRBD1 matching over 7 bases. This CDR3 contains 15 residues. CDR1 is LGHDT and CDR2 is YNNKEL in the germline V gene (reference sequence). J was trimmed by 0 bases and V by 11 bases; bases with no gene match: 12.

The chain is built from TRBV11-2 and TRBJ2-7; TRBD2 matches at 10 bases. The CDR3 contains 15 residues. V lost 1 base and J lost 4; bases outside the gene matches: 4. Germline V lookup: CDR1 SGHAT, CDR2 FQNNGV. The CDR3, as DNA: TGTGCCAGCAGCTTAGGGGGACTAGCGCTATACGAGCAGTACTTC. Amino acids: CASSLGGLALYEQYF. Based on the CDR3 plus reference TRBV11-2 and TRBJ2-7, the full variable domain is EAGVAQSPRYKIIEKRQSVAFWCNPISGHATLYWYQQILGQGPKLLIQFQNNGVVDDSQLPKDRFSAERLKGVDSTLKIQPAKLEDSAVYLCASSLGGLALYEQYFGPGTRLTVT.

The chain combines TRBV7-9 with TRBJ1-1, with TRBD1 identical over 10 bases. Trimming removed 4 bases from V and 5 bases from J; junction bases left unmatched: 4. Germline V gives CDR1 SEHNR, CDR2 FQNEAQ (reference sequence). CDR3 size: 14 residues. CDR3 sequence reads: CASSWTGGLTEAFF. DNA for the CDR3: TGTGCCAGCAGCTGGACAGGGGGTTTGACTGAAGCTTTCTTT.

This clonotype has at least ten counts. This chain connects TRBV20-1 to TRBJ1-1; D unclear. V was trimmed by 4 bases and J by 8 bases, leaving 17 bases between them. CDR1 is DFQATT and CDR2 is SNEGSKA in the germline V gene (reference sequence). This CDR3 spans 13 amino acids. The CDR3 here is CSAKIPETLEAFF. DNA of the CDR3: TGCAGTGCTAAAATCCCGGAGACACTAGAAGCTTTCTTT.

This clonotype was detected many times. J is TRBJ2-1 and V is TRBV25-1; 13 bases map to TRBD2. The CDR3 has 17 residues. The V and J ends lost 1 base and 7 bases, in that order; junction bases with no gene match: 7. In germline, CDR1 is MGHDK, CDR2 SYGVNS. The chain's CDR3 is CASSESEGLAGTNEQFF. DNA for the CDR3: TGTGCCAGCAGTGAATCCGAGGGACTAGCGGGGACGAATGAGCAGTTCTTC.

This clonotype was detected many times. The rearrangement joins TRBV12-3 or TRBV12-4 to TRBJ1-5; 7 bases are a match to TRBD1. The CDR3 has 13 amino acids. V gave up 3 bases and J gave up 7 bases; unmatched junction bases: 3. CDR3 DNA sequence: TGTGCCAGCAGTTTGGCAGGGGGGCAGCCCCAGCATTTT. It encodes CASSLAGGQPQHF.

This clonotype occurred many times. The chain is built from TRBV7-9 and TRBJ2-7; a weak D match, TRBD2 (7 bases). The V end lost 4 bases, the J end lost 6 bases, and 13 bases lay between the germline ends. CDR3 length: 13 amino acids. Per germline, CDR1 SEHNR and CDR2 FQNEAQ (reference sequence). This CDR3 reads CASSSQGGVEQYF. The DNA for the CDR3 is TGTGCCAGCAGCTCCCAAGGGGGGGTCGAGCAGTACTTC. The full variable domain, in which reference TRBV7-9 and TRBJ2-7 provide the parts outside the CDR3, is DTGVSQNPRHKITKRGQNVTFRCDPISEHNRLYWYRQTLGQGPEFLTYFQNEAQLEKSRLLSDRFSAERPKGSFSTLEIQRTEQGDSAMYLCASSSQGGVEQYFGPGTRLTVT.

This clonotype has ten or more counts. This sequence joins TRBV7-2 and TRBJ2-3, with 7 bases lining up with TRBD2. V dropped 5 bases and J dropped 5; count of bases not matched to a gene: 4. This CDR3 has 13 residues. Germline V lookup: CDR1 SGHTA, CDR2 FQGNSA. This chain's CDR3 is CASSPPGGDTQYF. The CDR3 nucleotides read TGTGCCAGCAGCCCCCCGGGGGGAGATACGCAGTATTTT.

The chain uses TRBV3-1 and TRBJ2-7; TRBD1 matches at 8 bases. The CDR3 loop spans 18 amino acids. V shed 1 base, J shed 1 base, and the junction held 12 bases outside the gene matches. Germline V CDR1 and CDR2: LGHDT, YNNKEL (reference sequence). The CDR3 coding sequence is TGTGCCAGCAGCCAAGCAGTGGTCAGGGGGCTTATTTCCTACGAGCAGTACTTC. Its protein is CASSQAVVRGLISYEQYF.

This clonotype has just a few counts. CDR3 amino acids: CASSSQGGIEPQHF. The CDR3 region has the DNA TGTGCCAGCAGTTCGCAGGGAGGGATAGAGCCCCAGCATTTT. The V call is TRBV6-5, the J call TRBJ1-5; the D gene is possibly TRBD1 (5 bases). Germline V gives CDR1 MNHEY, CDR2 SVGAGI. CDR3 size: 14 residues. Trimming left V 4 bases short and J 8 bases short, with 15 bases between.